This TCR beta chain comes out of a study of T-cell memory formation after mild COVID-19. Overall study: There were largely donor-specific TCR clusters. Study conclusions and caveats: Later expanders leaned CD4+, whereas clones that contracted between day 15 and 85 were balanced CD4/CD8.

As concerns this clonotype: Its target is unknown.

A 5'RACE reaction primed in the constant segment made cDNA libraries of TCR alpha and TCR beta, and these carried sample barcodes and UMIs. TCRdb fed the 5' RACE reads into MiXCR, producing one record per CDR3 protein. Here the sample spans over 150,000 distinct CDR3 sequences, approximately 12% being singletons. Per germline, CDR1 LNHDA and CDR2 SQIVND (reference sequence). This CDR3 region has 14 residues. With V trimmed by 7 bases and J by 0 bases, 2 bases remained unmatched. This chain connects TRBV19 to TRBJ2-2; 7 positions agree with TRBD1. The clonotype comes from a man younger than 35 who had mild COVID-19 (a few samples of this study predate the infection). Cell type and time point are not known. The sequenced sample consisted of PBMCs or a T cell subset sorted from them (not recorded which). The CDR3 loop is CASTGQANTGELFF. CDR3 nucleotide sequence: TGTGCCAGTACAGGACAGGCGAACACCGGGGAGCTGTTTTTT.